This T cell receptor beta chain appears in the sequencing data of a study of blood T cells in healthy people across ages. With regard to this clonotype: The antigen is not known.

General study results and limits: PBMC samples, being unsorted, prevented any conclusive comparison of naive and antigen-experienced cells.

V shed 2 bases, J shed 5 bases, and the junction held 3 bases outside the gene matches. CDR1 is SGHRS, CDR2 YFSETQ, per germline. This CDR3 is built from 14 residues. Through a sample-barcoded 5' primer and a J-beta primer mix, a second PCR was run for about 6 to 12 cycles. TCRdb reprocessed the 5' RACE reads via MiXCR and lists one record per CDR3 protein. The repertoire holds roughly 1 million distinct CDR3 sequences, with 20% to 25% as singletons. These data were also filed under a second study, of T cells of mothers and their children. From that paper: Three healthy Caucasian mothers and their six children were the donors.

This receptor was obtained from a girl aged 2 to 9 in good health. The chain links TRBV5-1 to TRBJ2-4; 8 positions match TRBD1. The sequencing input was blood. The CDR3 protein is CASSLGQGQNIQYF. In DNA form, the CDR3 reads TGCGCCAGCAGCTTAGGACAGGGACAAAACATTCAGTACTTC.